The source of this T cell receptor beta chain is a study of beta chain features in type 1 diabetes. Expressed TCRB transcripts got sequenced, as all isolated RNA was reverse transcribed. Repertoires were generated with immunoSEQ multiplex PCR, while TCRdb's copy carries only in-frame clones and drops some. Of 240,000 or so clones listed, less than 35% were seen once; the top ten hold roughly 4.1%. Sample: central memory CD4+ T cells from blood. The clonotype comes from a man aged 25 to 40 in good health.

CDR3 region: CASSPGLGEQYF. The DNA for the CDR3 is TGTGCCAGCAGCCCAGGGCTCGGCGAGCAGTACTTC. The rearrangement joins TRBV7-9 to TRBJ2-7; D might be TRBD1 (5 bases). Germline lookup yields CDR1 SEHNR and CDR2 FQNEAQ (reference sequence). Trimming removed 5 bases at V and 6 bases at J, with 11 bases between. The CDR3 runs to 12 residues.